A single T cell receptor beta chain is shown here with its context. Participants, about 18 to 100 years old, spanned fewer than 30 US areas. The ends lost 0 bases at V and 6 bases at J; junction bases unmatched: 9. Germline CDR1 MGHRA, CDR2 YSYEKL. CDR3 length: 17 residues. Measured with immunoSEQ multiplex PCR; TCRdb has only the in-frame clones, and not every one. The sample has a few hundred thousand clones; nearly 90% are singletons. This specimen comes from a study of blood T cell repertoires in COVID-19. Study summary: COVID-19 samples, acute and convalescent, were from the United States, Italy and Spain. The analysed material was cDNA or gDNA that came from T cells, B-cell-depleted T cells, or PBMCs.

Sequencing was performed on PBMCs or T cells enriched from blood (not recorded which). The chain employs TRBV4-1 and TRBJ2-2; 8 bases align to TRBD2. The source is a woman under 30 with acute COVID-19. CDR3 nucleotide sequence: TGCGCCAGCAGCCAAGATAGTCAAGCGGGAGCAGCCGGGGAGCTGTTTTTT. This encodes CASSQDSQAGAAGELFF.